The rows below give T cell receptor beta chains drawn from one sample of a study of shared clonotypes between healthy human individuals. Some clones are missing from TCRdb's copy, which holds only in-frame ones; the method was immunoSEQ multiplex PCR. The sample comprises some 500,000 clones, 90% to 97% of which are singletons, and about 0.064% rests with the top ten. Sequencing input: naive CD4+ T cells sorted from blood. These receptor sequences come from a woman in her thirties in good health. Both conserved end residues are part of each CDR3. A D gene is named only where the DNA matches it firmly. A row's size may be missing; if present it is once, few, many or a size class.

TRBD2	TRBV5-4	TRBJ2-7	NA	TGTGCCAGCAGTCGGGATGGGAGCGGGAGGACCGAGCAGTACTTC	CASSRDGSGRTEQYF
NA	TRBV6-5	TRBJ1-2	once	TGTGCCAGCAGTTATATGGGGTCCTATGGCTACACCTTC	CASSYMGSYGYTF
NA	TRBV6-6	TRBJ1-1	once	TGTGCCAGCAGTCAGACGGTTTTGAACACTGAAGCTTTCTTT	CASSQTVLNTEAFF
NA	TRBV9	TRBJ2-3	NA	TGTGCCAGCAGCAGAGGTAGCCTTAAGGGTTTAGATACGCAGTATTTT	CASSRGSLKGLDTQYF
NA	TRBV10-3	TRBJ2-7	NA	TGTGCCATCAGAGAAGGGACAACTGGCTACGAGCAGTACTTC	CAIREGTTGYEQYF
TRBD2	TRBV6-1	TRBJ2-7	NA	TGTGCCAGCAGGGTAGGGCTAGCGGGAGTCGAGCAGTACTTC	CASRVGLAGVEQYF
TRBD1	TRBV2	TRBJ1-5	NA	TGTGCCAGCAGTGTACCCGGGACAGGGGGACAGCCCCAGCATTTT	CASSVPGTGGQPQHF
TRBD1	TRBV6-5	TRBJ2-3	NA	TGTGCCAGCAAACTACAGGGGGCGAGGACAGATACGCAGTATTTT	CASKLQGARTDTQYF
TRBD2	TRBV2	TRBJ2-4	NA	TGTGCCAGGTCTGCCGGGACTAGCGCTCAGGAGGGCATTCAGTACTTC	CARSAGTSAQEGIQYF
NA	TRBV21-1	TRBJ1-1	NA	TGTGCCAGTACGCCAGGAGGGTATACTGAAGCTTTCTTT	CASTPGGYTEAFF
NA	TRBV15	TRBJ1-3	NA	TGTGCCACCAGCAGAGATTTAGGGACCTCTTTAAACACCATATATTTT	CATSRDLGTSLNTIYF
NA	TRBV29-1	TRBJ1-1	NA	TGCAGCGGAGACCGGGACGCGAACACTGAAGCTTTCTTT	CSGDRDANTEAFF
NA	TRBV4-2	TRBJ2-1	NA	TGTGCCAGCAGCCAAGGAGGTACCTACAATGAGCAGTTCTTC	CASSQGGTYNEQFF
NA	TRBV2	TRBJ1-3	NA	TGTGCCAGCAGTGAAATCCGCGGAAACACCATATATTTT	CASSEIRGNTIYF
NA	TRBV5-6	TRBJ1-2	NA	TGTGCCAGCAGCTTGCGACAGAACTATGGCTACACCTTC	CASSLRQNYGYTF
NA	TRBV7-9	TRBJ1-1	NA	TGTGCCAGCAGCAACCACCTCAGGGTCGGAGATGGTTACACTGAAGCTTTCTTT	CASSNHLRVGDGYTEAFF
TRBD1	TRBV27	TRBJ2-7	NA	TGTGCCAGCAGCCGCTCCGGGACAGCCTTAACCTACGAGCAGTACTTC	CASSRSGTALTYEQYF
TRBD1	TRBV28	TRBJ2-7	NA	TGTGCCAGCAGTTCCAACTTCGGACAGGGGGACTACGAGCAGTACTTC	CASSSNFGQGDYEQYF
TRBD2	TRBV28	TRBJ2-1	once	TGTGCCAGCAGTTTAGGGACTAGCGGGAGTAAGTTCTTC	CASSLGTSGSKFF
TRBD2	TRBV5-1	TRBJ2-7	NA	TGCGCCAGCAGCCCCCGACTAGCGGGAGAGTACGAGCAGTACTTC	CASSPRLAGEYEQYF
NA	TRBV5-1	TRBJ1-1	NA	TGCGCCAGCAGCTTGGACCTAAACACTGAAGCTTTCTTT	CASSLDLNTEAFF
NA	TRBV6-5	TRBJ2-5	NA	TGTGCCAGCAGTTACTCGACAAGAGGGGCCCAGTACTTC	CASSYSTRGAQYF
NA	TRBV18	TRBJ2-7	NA	TGTGCCAGCTCACCACAACCTTGGGCCGAGCAGTACTTC	CASSPQPWAEQYF
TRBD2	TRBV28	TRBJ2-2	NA	TGTGCCAGCAGCTTAGCGGGAGCAGGGACCGGGGAGCTGTTTTTT	CASSLAGAGTGELFF
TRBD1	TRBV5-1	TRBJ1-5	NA	TGCGCCAGCCGGGACAGGGAAGGGCAGCCCCAGCATTTT	CASRDREGQPQHF
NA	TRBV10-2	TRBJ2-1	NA	TGCGCCAGCCGAGAGGGGGGGGCGGCCTACAATGAGCAGTTCTTC	CASREGGAAYNEQFF
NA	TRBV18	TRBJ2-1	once	TGTGCCAGCTCTACCCGTGAAGGGATGGGCAATGAGCAGTTCTTC	CASSTREGMGNEQFF
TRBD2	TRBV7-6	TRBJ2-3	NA	TGTGCCAGCAGCTTAGCGGAAGGCGGGAGTTGGACCACGCAGTATTTT	CASSLAEGGSWTTQYF
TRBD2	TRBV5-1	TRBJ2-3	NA	TGCGCCAGCTCAGAGCGGGGACTCAGAACAGATACGCAGTATTTT	CASSERGLRTDTQYF
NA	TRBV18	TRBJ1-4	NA	TGTGCCAGCTCACTCCCGGGGGCGAATGAAAAACTGTTTTTT	CASSLPGANEKLFF
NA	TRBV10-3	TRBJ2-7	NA	TGTGCCAGCAGGACCGGGACATCGAAATACGAGCAGTACTTC	CASRTGTSKYEQYF
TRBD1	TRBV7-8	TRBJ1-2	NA	TGTGCCAGCAGTTATTTGGGTGACAGGGCCCCGTATGGCTACACCTTC	CASSYLGDRAPYGYTF
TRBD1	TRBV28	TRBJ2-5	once	TGTGCCAGCACCTTGAGGGGGCGAGAGCAGTACTTC	CASTLRGREQYF
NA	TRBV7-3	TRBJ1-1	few	TGTGCCAGCAGCTTAACGCGGGACACTGAAGCTTTCTTT	CASSLTRDTEAFF
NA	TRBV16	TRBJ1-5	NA	TGTGCCAGCAGCCAATCAGGAGGGTCAGGCCAGCCCCAGCATTTT	CASSQSGGSGQPQHF